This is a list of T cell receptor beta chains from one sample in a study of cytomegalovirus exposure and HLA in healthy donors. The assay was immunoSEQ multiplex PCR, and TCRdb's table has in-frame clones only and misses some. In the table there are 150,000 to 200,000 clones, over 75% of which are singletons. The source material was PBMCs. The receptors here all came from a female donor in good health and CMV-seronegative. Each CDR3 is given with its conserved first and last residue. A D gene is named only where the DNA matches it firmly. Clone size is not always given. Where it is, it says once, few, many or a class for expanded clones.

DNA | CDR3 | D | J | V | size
TGTGCCAGCAGCTTTCAGGGCGGTACCTACGAGCAGTACTTC | CASSFQGGTYEQYF | . | TRBJ2-7 | TRBV7-9 | .
TGCGCCAGCAGCCAAGACCCAGGGACAGGGCCTAATGAAAAACTGTTTTTT | CASSQDPGTGPNEKLFF | TRBD1 | TRBJ1-4 | TRBV4-3 | .
TGCGCCAGCAGCTTGGCCGAGGGTCTGAACACTGAAGCTTTCTTT | CASSLAEGLNTEAFF | . | TRBJ1-1 | TRBV5-1 | .
TGTGCCAGCAGCTCCCTGAGGCTAGCGTACTCCGAGCAGTACTTC | CASSSLRLAYSEQYF | . | TRBJ2-7 | TRBV14 | .
TGTGCCAGCAGCTCGAATGGGGGCCCCTACGAGCAGTACTTC | CASSSNGGPYEQYF | . | TRBJ2-7 | TRBV7-2 | .
TGTGCCAGCAGTTTACGTGCGGTAGCGGTTAGCACAGATACGCAGTATTTT | CASSLRAVAVSTDTQYF | . | TRBJ2-3 | TRBV28 | once
TGCAGCGTTGGGAGAGGGATGGAAGGCTACACCTTC | CSVGRGMEGYTF | . | TRBJ1-2 | TRBV29-1 | .
TGTGCCAGTAGTATTGGGACAGGGCGAACCTACGAGCAGTACTTC | CASSIGTGRTYEQYF | TRBD1 | TRBJ2-7 | TRBV19 | .
TGTGCCAGCAGCCCCAGCGGGTCAACCTACGAGCAGTACTTC | CASSPSGSTYEQYF | . | TRBJ2-7 | TRBV9 | few
TGTGCCACCAGCTCAGTTTTTGTGACCGGGGAGCTGTTTTTT | CATSSVFVTGELFF | . | TRBJ2-2 | TRBV15 | .
TGTGCCAGCAGCTTAGGAACATTGATCGGGGGTGGAGAGACCCAGTACTTC | CASSLGTLIGGGETQYF | . | TRBJ2-5 | TRBV7-9 | .
TGTGCCAGTAGTATAGTAGGGGGCTTCCCACGCACTGAAGCTTTCTTT | CASSIVGGFPRTEAFF | TRBD1 | TRBJ1-1 | TRBV19 | .
TGCGCCAGCAGCCTGGAGGGAAGGACGCAGTATTTT | CASSLEGRTQYF | . | TRBJ2-3 | TRBV4-1 | .
TGTGCCAGCAGGGATGACAGTGAAGCTTTCTTT | CASRDDSEAFF | . | TRBJ1-1 | TRBV7-9 | .
TGTGCCAGTAGTAGCGGGCTGAGGTACAATGAGCAGTTCTTC | CASSSGLRYNEQFF | . | TRBJ2-1 | TRBV19 | .
TGTGCCAGCAGCTACCAAGCGGGAGGAGCCTACAATGAGCAGTTCTTC | CASSYQAGGAYNEQFF | TRBD2 | TRBJ2-1 | TRBV28 | .
TGTGCCAGCAGTTCCGGACAGGAATCGACAGATACGCAGTATTTT | CASSSGQESTDTQYF | TRBD1 | TRBJ2-3 | TRBV5-4 | .
TGTGCCAGCAGCCCTGTGCAGGGGCCTGCAACTAATGAAAAACTGTTTTTT | CASSPVQGPATNEKLFF | . | TRBJ1-4 | TRBV7-8 | .
TGTGCCAGCAGCTCCCGACAGTTCTCCTACGAGCAGTACTTC | CASSSRQFSYEQYF | . | TRBJ2-7 | TRBV9 | few
TGCGCCAGCAGCCAAGCCCCTATAGCGGGGGACAGCACAGATACGCAGTATTTT | CASSQAPIAGDSTDTQYF | TRBD2 | TRBJ2-3 | TRBV4-3 | .
TGTGCCAGCAGCCCCCAGGACAGAACTGGAAACACCATATATTTT | CASSPQDRTGNTIYF | . | TRBJ1-3 | TRBV7-2 | .
TGCGCCAGCAGCCAAGTATCGGGGGATCTTGGATCCTACGAGCAGTACTTC | CASSQVSGDLGSYEQYF | . | TRBJ2-7 | TRBV4-3 | .
TGTGCCAGCAGTTCCGACCTAGCGAATGAGCAGTTCTTC | CASSSDLANEQFF | . | TRBJ2-1 | TRBV6-1 | .
TGTGCCAGCAGCTTGGCGGGACAGACTAGCAATCAGCCCCAGCATTTT | CASSLAGQTSNQPQHF | TRBD1 | TRBJ1-5 | TRBV7-8 | .
TGTGCCACCGACAGGCGCACAGATACGCAGTATTTT | CATDRRTDTQYF | . | TRBJ2-3 | TRBV6-6 | .
TGCGCCAGCAGCCCGTGGGGGGGGACAGGGGGGTTGGACACTGAAGCTTTCTTT | CASSPWGGTGGLDTEAFF | TRBD1 | TRBJ1-1 | TRBV5-1 | .
TGTGCCAGCAGCCCGACAGGGAACGAGCAGTACTTC | CASSPTGNEQYF | TRBD1 | TRBJ2-7 | TRBV7-3 | .
TGTGCCAGCAGCTTGGGGCTAGCGGGAGACCTCCAAGAGACCCAGTACTTC | CASSLGLAGDLQETQYF | TRBD2 | TRBJ2-5 | TRBV5-6 | .
TGTGCCAGCAGTTTGTCAGGGTACGAGCAGTACTTC | CASSLSGYEQYF | . | TRBJ2-7 | TRBV28 | once
TGTGCCAGCAGTGAGTTCGTTCAGGGGATCCACGAGCAGTACTTC | CASSEFVQGIHEQYF | . | TRBJ2-7 | TRBV6-1 | .
TGCGCCAGCAGCTCCGCGGGATCCAACACCGGGGAGCTGTTTTTT | CASSSAGSNTGELFF | . | TRBJ2-2 | TRBV5-1 | .
TGTGCCAGCAGTATTGGGACAACCTATGGCTACACCTTC | CASSIGTTYGYTF | . | TRBJ1-2 | TRBV2 | few
TGCAGCGGTGATCCTAGCGGTTACAATGAGCAGTTCTTC | CSGDPSGYNEQFF | TRBD2 | TRBJ2-1 | TRBV29-1 | .
TGTGCCAGCTCACCATCGGGGCAGGGGAGAGCTGGAAACACCATATATTTT | CASSPSGQGRAGNTIYF | . | TRBJ1-3 | TRBV18 | .
TGTGCCAGCAGCGCGACTAGCGGGAGGTCGGGGGAGCAGTACTTC | CASSATSGRSGEQYF | TRBD2 | TRBJ2-7 | TRBV9 | .
TGCGCCAGCAGCCTTACTAGCGGGACGAACACCGGGGAGCTGTTTTTT | CASSLTSGTNTGELFF | TRBD2 | TRBJ2-2 | TRBV5-1 | .
TGTGCCACCAAGCAGGGTTTGAACACTGAAGCTTTCTTT | CATKQGLNTEAFF | . | TRBJ1-1 | TRBV15 | few
TGTGCCACCAGCAGAGAACCATCAGGGGACACTGAAGCTTTCTTT | CATSREPSGDTEAFF | . | TRBJ1-1 | TRBV15 | few
TGTGCCAGCAGACGACTCGGACAGGGGGCTTTGCGGGAGCAGTACTTC | CASRRLGQGALREQYF | TRBD1 | TRBJ2-7 | TRBV28 | .
TGTGCCAGCATTAGTAGCGGGGGGTACGAGCAGTACTTC | CASISSGGYEQYF | TRBD2 | TRBJ2-7 | TRBV5-6 | .
TGTGCCAGCATTACCCGGGACAGGGAAGTCTACGAGCAGTACTTC | CASITRDREVYEQYF | TRBD1 | TRBJ2-7 | TRBV27 | many
TGTGCCAGCGGGACACCTTTCCCCTACGAGCAGTACTTC | CASGTPFPYEQYF | . | TRBJ2-7 | TRBV19 | .
TGTGCCAGCAGCGTACTAGAGCGGCCCAGCGACACGCAGTATTTT | CASSVLERPSDTQYF | . | TRBJ2-3 | TRBV9 | once
TGTGCCAGCAGCTTGCGGGGAGTGAACACCGGGGAGCTGTTTTTT | CASSLRGVNTGELFF | . | TRBJ2-2 | TRBV5-4 | .
TGTGCCAGTCAGCTAGCGGGGGGGCCCAATGAGCAGTTCTTC | CASQLAGGPNEQFF | TRBD2 | TRBJ2-1 | TRBV19 | .
TGTGCCAGCACGGTCTCCGGGGGGGGGCGGAACACTGAAGCTTTCTTT | CASTVSGGGRNTEAFF | . | TRBJ1-1 | TRBV13 | .
TGCAGCGTTGAAGAGCCAAGGGGCCGGCAAGAGACCCAGTACTTC | CSVEEPRGRQETQYF | . | TRBJ2-5 | TRBV29-1 | few
TGTGCCAGCAGTCCCCGGAGACAGGGGGAAAAACTGTTTTTT | CASSPRRQGEKLFF | TRBD1 | TRBJ1-4 | TRBV6-5 | .
TGTGCCAGCAGTGTCCGGGACAGGGGGTTCACTAACTATGGCTACACCTTC | CASSVRDRGFTNYGYTF | TRBD1 | TRBJ1-2 | TRBV6-1 | .
TGTGCCAGCAGTTTACTCAGTAGCGGGGGATCCTACGAGCAGTACTTC | CASSLLSSGGSYEQYF | TRBD2 | TRBJ2-7 | TRBV27 | .
TGTGCCAGCAGTGCCCCGACAGACGTCTATGGCTACACCTTC | CASSAPTDVYGYTF | . | TRBJ1-2 | TRBV2 | .
TGTGCCAGCAGTCACAGCTATAGGAATCAGCCCCAGCATTTT | CASSHSYRNQPQHF | . | TRBJ1-5 | TRBV28 | .
TGTGCCAGCAGTGCTTCTGGGGGCCTGGAGAACATTCAGTACTTC | CASSASGGLENIQYF | . | TRBJ2-4 | TRBV6-1 | few
TGTGCCAGCAGGAGGGACACTGAAGCTTTCTTT | CASRRDTEAFF | . | TRBJ1-1 | TRBV6-5 | .
TGTGCCAGCAGTGGGACAGTCCATAAATATTTT | CASSGTVHKYF | TRBD1 | TRBJ1-3 | TRBV28 | few
TGTGCCAGTAGTATAACCGTGACTAGCGGGCTATTCAATGAGCAGTTCTTC | CASSITVTSGLFNEQFF | TRBD2 | TRBJ2-1 | TRBV19 | .
TGCAGCGTTGGGGGGGGTAGTTACAATGAGCAGTTCTTC | CSVGGGSYNEQFF | TRBD2 | TRBJ2-1 | TRBV29-1 | .
TGTGCCAGCAGCGTAGGGCCAGGGACAGGGGGAAACACCATATATTTT | CASSVGPGTGGNTIYF | TRBD1 | TRBJ1-3 | TRBV9 | .
TGTGCCAGCAGTCGAGCGGGGAGTAGCACAGATACGCAGTATTTT | CASSRAGSSTDTQYF | TRBD2 | TRBJ2-3 | TRBV27 | .
TGTGCCAGCAGCTTAGCGGGAGTGATCGAGCAGTACTTC | CASSLAGVIEQYF | . | TRBJ2-7 | TRBV7-2 | .